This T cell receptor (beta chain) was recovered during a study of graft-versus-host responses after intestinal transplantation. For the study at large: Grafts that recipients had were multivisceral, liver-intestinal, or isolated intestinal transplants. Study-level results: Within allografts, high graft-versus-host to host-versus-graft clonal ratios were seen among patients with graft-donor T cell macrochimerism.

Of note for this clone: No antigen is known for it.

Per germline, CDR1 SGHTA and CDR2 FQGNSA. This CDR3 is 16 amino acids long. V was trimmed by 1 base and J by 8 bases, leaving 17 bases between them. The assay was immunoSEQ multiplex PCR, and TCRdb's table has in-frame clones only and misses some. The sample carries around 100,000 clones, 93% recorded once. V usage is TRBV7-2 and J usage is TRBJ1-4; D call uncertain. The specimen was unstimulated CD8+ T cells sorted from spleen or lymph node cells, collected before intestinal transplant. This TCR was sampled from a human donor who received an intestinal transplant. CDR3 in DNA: TGTGCCAGCAGCTTAGGCAAGGGCAGAAAGAAGGAAAAACTGTTTTTT. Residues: CASSLGKGRKKEKLFF.